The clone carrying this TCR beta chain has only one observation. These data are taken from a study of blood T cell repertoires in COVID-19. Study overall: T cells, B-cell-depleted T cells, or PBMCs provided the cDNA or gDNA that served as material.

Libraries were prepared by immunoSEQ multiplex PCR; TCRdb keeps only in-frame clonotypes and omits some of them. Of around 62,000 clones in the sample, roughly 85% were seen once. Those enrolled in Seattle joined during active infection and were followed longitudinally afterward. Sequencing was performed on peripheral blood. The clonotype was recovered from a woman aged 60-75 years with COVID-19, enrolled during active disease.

The CDR3: CSASRRQGVNEQYF. As DNA, the CDR3 is TGCAGTGCTAGTAGGAGACAGGGGGTCAACGAGCAGTACTTC. The chain recombines TRBV20-1 with TRBJ2-7; 9 nucleotides match TRBD1. The V and J ends lost 3 bases and 5 bases, in that order; junction bases with no gene match: 8. The CDR3 spans 14 residues. CDR1 is DFQATT, CDR2 SNEGSKA, per germline (reference sequence).